This T cell receptor (beta chain) stems from a study of a mutant IDH1 vaccine in newly diagnosed glioma. Study-wide context: Of treated patients, approximately 62% were men and about 38% women, averaging around 39 years. Previous care, which was radiotherapy, temozolomide, or both, most often involved both.

Specified time point: week 5, during vaccination. The investigators gave 300 ug of mutant IDH1 20-mer peptide in each vaccine dose, together with topical imiquimod. Trimming at V came to 6 bases and at J to 3 bases, leaving 6 bases not matched to a gene. CDR3 length equals 15 residues. Germline V CDR1 and CDR2: LNHDA, SQIVND (reference sequence). TCRdb's table, derived via immunoSEQ multiplex PCR, lists solely in-frame clones and lacks some. Of about 27,000 clones listed, more than 65% are singletons. As regards this clone: The antigen is undetermined.

The origin of this receptor is a man aged 40-50 years with glioma. Some clones in this sample may be carry-over from other donors' samples. This rearrangement joins TRBV19 to TRBJ1-2; TRBD1 matches at 11 bases. The source material was PBMCs, sampled from a glioma patient whose treatment included an IDH1 peptide vaccine. CDR3 DNA sequence: TGTGCCAGTAGCCCCGGACAGGGGGCATACTATGGCTACACCTTC. Protein: CASSPGQGAYYGYTF.